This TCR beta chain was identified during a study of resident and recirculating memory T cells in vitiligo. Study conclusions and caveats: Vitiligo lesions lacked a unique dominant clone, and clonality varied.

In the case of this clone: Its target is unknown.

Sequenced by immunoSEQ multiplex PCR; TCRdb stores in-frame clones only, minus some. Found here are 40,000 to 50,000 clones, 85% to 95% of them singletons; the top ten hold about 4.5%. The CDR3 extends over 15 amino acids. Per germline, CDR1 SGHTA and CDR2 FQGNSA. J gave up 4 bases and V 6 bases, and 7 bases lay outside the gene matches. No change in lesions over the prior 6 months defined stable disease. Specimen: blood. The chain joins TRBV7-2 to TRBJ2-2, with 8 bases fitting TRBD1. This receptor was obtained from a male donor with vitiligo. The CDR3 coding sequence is TGTGCCAGCAGAACCGGGACAGGACTCACCGGGGAGCTGTTTTTT. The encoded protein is CASRTGTGLTGELFF.